These T cell receptor beta chains were read from a single sample in a study of T cell repertoires in cytomegalovirus infection. Their antigens remain unidentified. TCRdb itself ran the reads through MiXCR, one entry per CDR3 protein. This sample has about 570,000 distinct CDR3 sequences, with around two fifths found just once. The sequenced sample was cultured PBMCs, obtained from culture after CMV antigen stimulation. The source is a human donor in good health (CMV status not recorded). Some clones in this sample may be carry-over from other donors' samples. CDR3s include the opening cysteine and the closing phenylalanine or tryptophan. The D gene is left open where the match is weak. Size values are once, few and many counts, or a class for expanded clones, and some rows have none.

cdr3_length: 13; clone_size: few; d_call: TRBD1; j_call: TRBJ2-7; v_call: TRBV6-1; cdr3_aa: CASRGWTGNEQYF; cdr3_nt: TGTGCCAGCAGGGGTTGGACAGGGAACGAGCAGTACTTC
cdr3_length: 16; clone_size: few; d_call: TRBD2; j_call: TRBJ2-5; v_call: TRBV7-2; cdr3_aa: CASSTGLAAEGETQYF; cdr3_nt: TGTGCCAGCAGCACGGGACTAGCGGCAGAGGGGGAGACCCAGTACTTC
cdr3_length: 12; clone_size: few; d_call: .; j_call: TRBJ1-6; v_call: TRBV5-1; cdr3_aa: CASKEQNSPLHF; cdr3_nt: TGCGCCAGCAAAGAGCAGAATTCACCCCTCCACTTT
cdr3_length: 15; clone_size: few; d_call: .; j_call: TRBJ1-2; v_call: TRBV12-3/TRBV12-4; cdr3_aa: CASSLGAGWAYGYTF; cdr3_nt: TGTGCCAGCAGTTTAGGGGCAGGGTGGGCCTATGGCTACACCTTC
cdr3_length: 15; clone_size: few; d_call: TRBD1; j_call: TRBJ1-5; v_call: TRBV6-1; cdr3_aa: CASSRGGGHNQPQHF; cdr3_nt: TGTGCCAGCAGTCGGGGAGGGGGCCACAATCAGCCCCAGCATTTT
cdr3_length: 16; clone_size: few; d_call: .; j_call: TRBJ2-3; v_call: TRBV7-2; cdr3_aa: CASSPGGAGGMDTQYF; cdr3_nt: TGTGCCAGCAGCCCAGGGGGGGCGGGAGGTATGGATACGCAGTATTTT
cdr3_length: 16; clone_size: few; d_call: .; j_call: TRBJ2-3; v_call: TRBV11-3; cdr3_aa: CASSLVRARVTDTQYF; cdr3_nt: TGTGCCAGCAGCTTGGTACGGGCTAGAGTCACAGATACGCAGTATTTT
cdr3_length: 15; clone_size: many; d_call: .; j_call: TRBJ1-3; v_call: TRBV7-2; cdr3_aa: CASSPFRESGNTIYF; cdr3_nt: TGTGCCAGCAGCCCGTTCAGGGAGTCTGGAAACACCATATATTTT
cdr3_length: 13; clone_size: once; d_call: .; j_call: TRBJ2-3; v_call: TRBV3-1; cdr3_aa: CASSRIRPDTQYF; cdr3_nt: TGTGCCAGCAGTCGAATAAGGCCCGATACGCAGTATTTT
cdr3_length: 14; clone_size: .; d_call: TRBD2; j_call: TRBJ2-5; v_call: TRBV15; cdr3_aa: CATRGGGSQETQYF; cdr3_nt: TGTGCCACCAGGGGGGGGGGGTCACAAGAGACCCAGTACTTC
cdr3_length: 16; clone_size: .; d_call: .; j_call: TRBJ1-6; v_call: TRBV12-3/TRBV12-4; cdr3_aa: CASTYGVWTLDSPLHF; cdr3_nt: TGTGCCAGCACCTATGGGGTGTGGACACTCGATTCACCCCTCCACTTT
cdr3_length: 16; clone_size: few; d_call: TRBD1; j_call: TRBJ2-5; v_call: TRBV7-2; cdr3_aa: CASSSRGQGGGETQYF; cdr3_nt: TGTGCCAGCAGCTCCCGGGGACAGGGTGGGGGGGAGACCCAGTACTTC
cdr3_length: 14; clone_size: few; d_call: TRBD1; j_call: TRBJ2-7; v_call: TRBV15; cdr3_aa: CATSRDRGPYEQYF; cdr3_nt: TGTGCCACCAGCAGAGACAGGGGGCCCTACGAGCAGTACTTC
cdr3_length: 13; clone_size: .; d_call: .; j_call: TRBJ2-7; v_call: TRBV7-2; cdr3_aa: CASSLGWSYEQYF; cdr3_nt: TGTGCCAGCAGCTTAGGGTGGTCCTACGAGCAGTACTTC
cdr3_length: 12; clone_size: .; d_call: .; j_call: TRBJ2-7; v_call: TRBV6-1; cdr3_aa: CASSAQTYEQYF; cdr3_nt: TGTGCCAGCAGTGCGCAAACCTACGAGCAGTACTTC
cdr3_length: 14; clone_size: .; d_call: TRBD2; j_call: TRBJ2-5; v_call: TRBV20-1; cdr3_aa: CSATGLAGKETQYF; cdr3_nt: TGCAGTGCGACGGGGCTAGCGGGGAAAGAGACCCAGTACTTC
cdr3_length: 12; clone_size: .; d_call: .; j_call: TRBJ2-3; v_call: TRBV10-3; cdr3_aa: CASGARTDTQYF; cdr3_nt: TGTGCCAGCGGGGCACGCACAGATACGCAGTATTTT
cdr3_length: 15; clone_size: few; d_call: .; j_call: TRBJ1-5; v_call: TRBV6-5; cdr3_aa: CASSYEGGGNQPQHF; cdr3_nt: TGTGCCAGCAGTTACGAGGGGGGAGGCAATCAGCCCCAGCATTTT
cdr3_length: 15; clone_size: few; d_call: .; j_call: TRBJ1-6; v_call: TRBV7-2; cdr3_aa: CASSFGTGAVLPLHF; cdr3_nt: TGTGCCAGCAGCTTTGGGACGGGGGCGGTGTTACCCCTCCACTTT
cdr3_length: 16; clone_size: .; d_call: TRBD2; j_call: TRBJ2-5; v_call: TRBV5-4; cdr3_aa: CASSPSGGAGLETQYF; cdr3_nt: TGTGCCAGCAGTCCGAGCGGGGGGGCAGGTTTAGAGACCCAGTACTTC
cdr3_length: 14; clone_size: .; d_call: .; j_call: TRBJ1-1; v_call: TRBV19; cdr3_aa: CASSIFVENTEAFF; cdr3_nt: TGTGCCAGTAGTATTTTTGTGGAGAACACTGAAGCTTTCTTT
cdr3_length: 12; clone_size: .; d_call: TRBD1; j_call: TRBJ1-4; v_call: TRBV20-1; cdr3_aa: CSARPDRGQLFF; cdr3_nt: TGCAGTGCTAGACCTGACAGGGGTCAACTGTTTTTT
cdr3_length: 17; clone_size: .; d_call: .; j_call: TRBJ2-7; v_call: TRBV7-6; cdr3_aa: CASSLGRGGAPYYEQYF; cdr3_nt: TGTGCCAGCAGCTTAGGACGCGGCGGTGCCCCCTACTACGAGCAGTACTTC
cdr3_length: 14; clone_size: few; d_call: .; j_call: TRBJ2-3; v_call: TRBV7-2; cdr3_aa: CASSSSTRIGTQYF; cdr3_nt: TGTGCCAGCAGCTCGTCGACGAGGATAGGTACGCAGTATTTT
cdr3_length: 12; clone_size: few; d_call: .; j_call: TRBJ1-2; v_call: TRBV20-1; cdr3_aa: CSASGVDVGYTF; cdr3_nt: TGCAGTGCTTCAGGGGTGGATGTTGGCTACACCTTC
cdr3_length: 17; clone_size: .; d_call: .; j_call: TRBJ2-2; v_call: TRBV14; cdr3_aa: CASSQEVAGTGTGELFF; cdr3_nt: TGTGCCAGCAGCCAAGAAGTGGCAGGGACGGGCACCGGGGAGCTGTTTTTT
cdr3_length: 15; clone_size: .; d_call: .; j_call: TRBJ2-1; v_call: TRBV11-2; cdr3_aa: CASSPLAAGYNEQFF; cdr3_nt: TGTGCCAGCAGCCCCCTGGCCGCAGGATACAATGAGCAGTTCTTC
cdr3_length: 14; clone_size: .; d_call: .; j_call: TRBJ2-6; v_call: TRBV28; cdr3_aa: CASSFRPRANVLTF; cdr3_nt: TGTGCCAGCAGTTTTAGGCCGAGGGCCAACGTCCTGACTTTC
cdr3_length: 14; clone_size: few; d_call: .; j_call: TRBJ2-7; v_call: TRBV11-2; cdr3_aa: CASSLDVNTYEQYF; cdr3_nt: TGTGCCAGCAGCTTAGATGTCAATACCTACGAGCAGTACTTC
cdr3_length: 15; clone_size: .; d_call: TRBD1; j_call: TRBJ2-1; v_call: TRBV12-3/TRBV12-4; cdr3_aa: CASSTGQGLYNEQFF; cdr3_nt: TGTGCCAGCAGTACCGGACAGGGCCTGTACAATGAGCAGTTCTTC
cdr3_length: 15; clone_size: .; d_call: .; j_call: TRBJ2-5; v_call: TRBV2; cdr3_aa: CASLRERGIQETQYF; cdr3_nt: TGTGCCAGCTTACGAGAACGGGGAATCCAAGAGACCCAGTACTTC
cdr3_length: 15; clone_size: once; d_call: .; j_call: TRBJ2-5; v_call: TRBV5-3; cdr3_aa: CASSFDPGTGEAQYF; cdr3_nt: TGTGCCAGCAGCTTTGACCCCGGGACGGGAGAGGCCCAGTACTTC
cdr3_length: 15; clone_size: .; d_call: .; j_call: TRBJ2-1; v_call: TRBV10-3; cdr3_aa: CAISSQGRASHEQFF; cdr3_nt: TGTGCCATCAGTTCCCAGGGGAGGGCCTCACATGAGCAGTTCTTC
cdr3_length: 16; clone_size: .; d_call: TRBD2; j_call: TRBJ2-2; v_call: TRBV7-2; cdr3_aa: CASSHGGGVRSGELFF; cdr3_nt: TGTGCCAGCAGCCACGGGGGGGGGGTGAGGAGCGGGGAGCTGTTTTTT
cdr3_length: 15; clone_size: .; d_call: .; j_call: TRBJ2-7; v_call: TRBV12-3/TRBV12-4; cdr3_aa: CASRRLGGGLYEQYF; cdr3_nt: TGTGCCAGCAGACGGCTGGGGGGGGGCCTCTACGAGCAGTACTTC
cdr3_length: 16; clone_size: once; d_call: .; j_call: TRBJ2-1; v_call: TRBV6-8; cdr3_aa: CASRPVAGGGYNEQFF; cdr3_nt: TGTGCCAGCAGGCCTGTCGCTGGGGGCGGATACAATGAGCAGTTCTTC
cdr3_length: 12; clone_size: many; d_call: .; j_call: TRBJ2-5; v_call: TRBV12-3/TRBV12-4; cdr3_aa: CASSFTGETQYF; cdr3_nt: TGTGCCAGCAGTTTTACGGGAGAGACCCAGTACTTC
cdr3_length: 13; clone_size: few; d_call: .; j_call: TRBJ1-5; v_call: TRBV11-2; cdr3_aa: CASSGEGNQPQHF; cdr3_nt: TGTGCCAGCAGTGGGGAGGGCAATCAGCCCCAGCATTTT
cdr3_length: 13; clone_size: many; d_call: .; j_call: TRBJ2-7; v_call: TRBV7-2; cdr3_aa: CASSLARSYEQYF; cdr3_nt: TGTGCCAGCAGCCTCGCCAGAAGTTACGAGCAGTACTTC
cdr3_length: 14; clone_size: few; d_call: .; j_call: TRBJ1-2; v_call: TRBV6-6; cdr3_aa: CASRAGEIYYGYTF; cdr3_nt: TGTGCCAGCAGGGCTGGGGAAATCTACTATGGCTACACCTTC
cdr3_length: 15; clone_size: many; d_call: .; j_call: TRBJ2-3; v_call: TRBV6-2/TRBV6-3; cdr3_aa: CASTAGIPSYDTQYF; cdr3_nt: TGTGCCAGCACCGCCGGGATCCCATCCTACGATACGCAGTATTTT
cdr3_length: 15; clone_size: .; d_call: .; j_call: TRBJ1-6; v_call: TRBV2; cdr3_aa: CASRDGRANNSPLHF; cdr3_nt: TGTGCGAGCAGAGACGGCAGGGCCAATAATTCACCCCTCCACTTT
cdr3_length: 17; clone_size: .; d_call: TRBD1; j_call: TRBJ1-4; v_call: TRBV9; cdr3_aa: CASSLTPRTGLDEKLFF; cdr3_nt: TGTGCCAGCAGCCTCACGCCTCGGACAGGACTAGATGAAAAACTGTTTTTT
cdr3_length: 14; clone_size: .; d_call: TRBD2; j_call: TRBJ2-5; v_call: TRBV7-4; cdr3_aa: CASSPGLAVRTQYF; cdr3_nt: TGTGCCAGCAGCCCGGGACTAGCGGTGAGGACCCAGTACTTC
cdr3_length: 14; clone_size: .; d_call: .; j_call: TRBJ2-7; v_call: TRBV5-4; cdr3_aa: CASSPATGDHEQYF; cdr3_nt: TGTGCCAGCAGCCCGGCAACGGGGGACCACGAGCAGTACTTC
cdr3_length: 21; clone_size: .; d_call: TRBD2; j_call: TRBJ2-3; v_call: TRBV7-2; cdr3_aa: CASSLVLRERAGTSVSDTQYF; cdr3_nt: TGTGCCAGCAGCCTTGTACTGAGGGAGCGGGCCGGGACTAGCGTCTCAGATACGCAGTATTTT
cdr3_length: 15; clone_size: few; d_call: .; j_call: TRBJ1-4; v_call: TRBV25-1; cdr3_aa: CASSPLAGLGEKLFF; cdr3_nt: TGTGCCAGCAGTCCCCTAGCAGGGTTGGGTGAAAAACTGTTTTTT
cdr3_length: 15; clone_size: few; d_call: .; j_call: TRBJ2-5; v_call: TRBV7-2; cdr3_aa: CASSRRGAGQETQYF; cdr3_nt: TGTGCCAGCAGCCGACGGGGGGCCGGGCAAGAGACCCAGTACTTC
cdr3_length: 14; clone_size: many; d_call: TRBD1; j_call: TRBJ1-1; v_call: TRBV7-8; cdr3_aa: CASSSRTGGTEAFF; cdr3_nt: TGTGCCAGCAGCTCACGGACAGGTGGTACTGAAGCTTTCTTT
cdr3_length: 14; clone_size: .; d_call: .; j_call: TRBJ1-4; v_call: TRBV5-1; cdr3_aa: CASSLGVKGEKLFF; cdr3_nt: TGCGCCAGCAGCTTGGGGGTGAAGGGTGAAAAACTGTTTTTT
cdr3_length: 12; clone_size: few; d_call: .; j_call: TRBJ1-5; v_call: TRBV7-2; cdr3_aa: CASGTAGQPQHF; cdr3_nt: TGTGCCAGCGGTACAGCGGGTCAGCCCCAGCATTTT
cdr3_length: 13; clone_size: .; d_call: .; j_call: TRBJ1-3; v_call: TRBV12-3/TRBV12-4; cdr3_aa: CASSVGGGNTIYF; cdr3_nt: TGTGCCAGCAGTGTCGGGGGTGGAAACACCATATATTTT
cdr3_length: 14; clone_size: .; d_call: .; j_call: TRBJ2-1; v_call: TRBV11-2; cdr3_aa: CASSLGNFHNEQFF; cdr3_nt: TGTGCCAGCAGCTTAGGTAATTTTCACAATGAGCAGTTCTTC
cdr3_length: 18; clone_size: .; d_call: .; j_call: TRBJ2-1; v_call: TRBV29-1; cdr3_aa: CSVEPYFDELGTYNEQFF; cdr3_nt: TGCAGCGTCGAACCCTATTTTGACGAATTGGGCACCTACAATGAGCAGTTCTTC
cdr3_length: 15; clone_size: .; d_call: .; j_call: TRBJ1-1; v_call: TRBV15; cdr3_aa: CATSRPGGTNTEAFF; cdr3_nt: TGTGCCACCAGCAGGCCAGGCGGAACGAACACTGAAGCTTTCTTT